This T cell receptor beta chain was retrieved from a study of T cell changes during pregnancy in multiple sclerosis. Sequencing used immunoSEQ multiplex PCR; TCRdb keeps in-frame clones, though not all of them. Of roughly 87,000 clones in the sample, about 91% were seen once. The CDR3 is 15 amino acids. Germline lookup yields CDR1 LNHNV and CDR2 YYDKDF (reference sequence). V lost 0 bases, J lost 10 bases, and 15 bases lay in between. This TCR derives from a female donor in good health, serving as a control in a pregnancy study. Some clones in this sample may be carry-over from other donors' samples. The rearrangement joins TRBV15 to TRBJ1-4; the D gene is possibly TRBD1 (6 bases). This specimen consisted of PBMCs, obtained in the first trimester of pregnancy. CDR3 sequence reads: CATSRDLQGEGKLFF. For the CDR3, the DNA is TGTGCCACCAGCAGAGATCTACAGGGTGAAGGAAAACTGTTTTTT.